The sequence of this T cell receptor beta chain was determined in a study of T cell responses to AZD1222 COVID-19 vaccine. Study conclusions and caveats: CD4 TCRs covered the whole spike, strongest at regions 160-218 and 743-854. Elevations in Spike-specific TCR breadth and depth followed administration of two AZD1222 doses. Variant regions that are unmutated are reportedly the target of nearly half of spike-specific TCRs.

Comment on this clone: Its cognate antigen is unknown.

Second-dose intervals of approximately 4 or approximately 12 weeks were pooled. The germline CDR1 and CDR2 sequences are SGHDT and YYEEEE. The ends lost 2 bases at V and 8 bases at J; junction bases unmatched: 7. The CDR3 contains 15 residues. Generated by immunoSEQ multiplex PCR, the TCRdb table keeps only in-frame clones and is missing some. Of under 150,000 clones listed, around 90% were seen once; the top ten hold around 5.3%. Here the sequenced sample was peripheral blood, taken 28 days after the second AZD1222 dose. This clonotype originated in an adult who received the AZD1222 COVID-19 vaccine. The chain is built from TRBV5-6 and TRBJ2-1, with 10 nucleotides matching TRBD2. The CDR3 sequence is CASSLASGRIDEQFF. The CDR3 bases are TGTGCCAGCAGCTTAGCTAGCGGGAGAATCGATGAGCAGTTCTTC. The full variable domain, completed using reference TRBV5-6 and TRBJ2-1, is DAGVTQSPTHLIKTRGQQVTLRCSPKSGHDTVSWYQQALGQGPQFIFQYYEEEERQRGNFPDRFSGHQFPNYSSELNVNALLLGDSALYLCASSLASGRIDEQFFGPGTRLTVL.